This TCR beta chain was documented in a study of blood T cells in healthy people across ages (dated by TCRdb to between 2015 and 2017). Background on the whole study: In model experiments, template switching captured roughly one uniquely barcoded TCR beta cDNA molecule for every two T cells. Age-related changes in TCR beta repertoire diversity were measured in the study by deep sequencing normalized with unique cDNA molecular identifiers. Donors were grouped into four age groups: young (average approximately 15 years), middle-aged (39), aged (about 59) and long-lived (about 82). Donors of different ages were randomly distributed across sequencing lanes to avoid experimental bias. The study analyzed two additional independent replicas of 1 million unique cDNA reads from the same blood draw for two donors, one aged 18 to 29 and one aged 80 or older.

The roughly 39 donors, aged about 6 to 95 years, were systemically healthy Caucasian individuals from Russia. Each donor gave approximately 9.3 milliliters of peripheral blood, collected into EDTA-treated Vacutainer tubes. Ficoll-Paque density-gradient centrifugation was used to isolate PBMCs, with at least 6 million per sample. Trizol reagent was used to extract total RNA from the PBMCs, yielding at least 6 micrograms per sample. The percentages of naive CD45RAhigh/CD27high T cells were determined by flow cytometry on a PBMC aliquot from every donor. Many counts were recorded for this clonotype. Its antigen is not yet known. No per-base quality is available; no much larger clone lies one base away. Library preparation employed 5' RACE. The sample was run on an Illumina HiSeq 2500. A second 7 to 11 cycle PCR used a sample-barcoded 5' primer and a J-beta primer mix. A template-switch 5' adaptor carrying 12 random nucleotides introduced a unique molecular identifier onto each TCR beta cDNA molecule. Each sample yielded at least 2.5 million CDR3-containing paired-end reads. First-strand cDNA synthesis was performed from all RNA using the Mint cDNA synthesis kit, with priming by a TRBC-specific oligonucleotide. After uracil-DNA glycosylase treatment, a first 18-cycle PCR used universal primers M1SS and BC2_uni_R on all cDNA. As for the original processing: Each sample was normalized by randomly selecting 1 million high-quality reads, each carrying a distinct molecular identifier. Reads sharing molecular identifiers were discarded rather than binned into consensus sequences. MiTCR, set to a Q25 quality threshold and the strictest error-elimination algorithm, was used for CDR3 identification, clonotype clustering and error correction. A nonparametric unseen species model with Euler transformation was used to estimate a lower bound on total TCR beta diversity. The raw public data were reprocessed by TCRdb itself: fastp quality trimming at Q25, MiXCR clonotype calling, in-frame beta chains only. Each CDR3 protein appears once, grouped with its most common genes and DNA. These V and J calls originate from TCRdb's pipeline instead of the authors' own analysis. The sample data list 600,000 or so distinct CDR3 sequences, and about 30% of these were observed just once. Jointly, the top ten make up 15% to 17% of the sample.

Results and caveats for the whole study, not just this receptor: There was a strong correlation between observed TCR beta diversity and the percentage of naive T cells measured by flow cytometry. Since profiling was done on bulk unsorted PBMCs, naive and antigen-experienced compartments could not be conclusively compared. The long-lived group showed more naive CD4+ T cells, fewer expanded clones and increased TCR diversity than the aged group, suggesting age selection. Because the CMV infection status of the donors was unknown, age-related changes in expanded clonotypes may potentially have been confounded. Total diversity estimates from one million sequenced T cells were considered lower bounds and underestimates. As age increased, observed TCR beta diversity per million T cells dropped in a roughly linear way, and a significant reduction was already evident by age 40.

This TCR derives from a woman of 80 years or more in good health. Sequences were obtained from blood.

The CDR3 amino acid sequence is: CASSYSTVGGGNEQFF. In nucleotide form, the sequence is TGTGCCAGCAGTTACTCGACGGTGGGCGGGGGGAATGAGCAGTTCTTC. The chain links TRBV6-5 with TRBJ2-1; 8 junctional bases match TRBD2. Ends trimmed: V by 0 bases, J by 7 bases; bases unmatched to a gene: 8. From its cysteine to its phenylalanine, the CDR3 spans 16 amino acids. CDR3 DNA only is kept here, 48 bases in frame from base 1. The germline V gene supplies CDR1 MNHEY and CDR2 SVGAGI.